The TCR beta chain described here comes from a study of cytomegalovirus exposure and HLA in healthy donors. This CDR3 region has 13 residues. V lost 3 bases, J lost 4 bases, and 7 bases lay in between. Per the germline V gene, CDR1 is ENHRY and CDR2 is SYGVKD. Findings and limits, study-wide: An analysis was carried out at a later point. It showed that HLA-associated TCR beta chains were more clonally expanded than equally common non-associated chains.

The PCR made use of 60 Vbeta and 13 Jbeta primers. The method was immunoSEQ multiplex PCR; TCRdb's version includes in-frame clones alone and lacks a portion of them. The data contain 150,000 to 180,000 clones, around 68% of them singletons. To note about this clone: The antigen is not known.

The receptor was isolated from a man aged 25-40 years in good health and CMV-seronegative. Sequenced material: PBMCs. The chain has TRBV10-3 and TRBJ2-1; D ambiguous. CDR3 coding DNA: TGTGCCATCAGTGAAACGGAGTACAATGAGCAGTTCTTC. As protein: CAISETEYNEQFF.